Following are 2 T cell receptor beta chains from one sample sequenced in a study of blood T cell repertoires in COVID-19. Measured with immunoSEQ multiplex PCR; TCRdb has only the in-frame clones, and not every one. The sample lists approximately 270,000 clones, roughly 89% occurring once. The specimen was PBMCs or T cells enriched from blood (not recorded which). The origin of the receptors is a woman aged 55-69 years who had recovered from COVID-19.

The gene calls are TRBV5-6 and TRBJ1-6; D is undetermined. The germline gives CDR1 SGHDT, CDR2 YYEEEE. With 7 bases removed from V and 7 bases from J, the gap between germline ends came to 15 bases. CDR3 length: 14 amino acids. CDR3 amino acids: CASFRRGRNSPLHF. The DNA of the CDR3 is TGTGCCAGCTTCCGCCGAGGGCGAAATTCACCCCTCCACTTT.

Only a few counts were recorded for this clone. The DNA for the CDR3 is TGTGCCAGCAGCGCCCGGGACACCCAGTACTTC. Its protein is CASSARDTQYF. The chain combines TRBV13 with TRBJ2-7; D possibly corresponds to TRBD1 (6 bases). The germline gives CDR1 PRHDT, CDR2 FYEKMQ (reference sequence). The CDR3 sequence is 11 residues long. V lost 5 bases, J lost 10 bases, and 12 bases lay in between.